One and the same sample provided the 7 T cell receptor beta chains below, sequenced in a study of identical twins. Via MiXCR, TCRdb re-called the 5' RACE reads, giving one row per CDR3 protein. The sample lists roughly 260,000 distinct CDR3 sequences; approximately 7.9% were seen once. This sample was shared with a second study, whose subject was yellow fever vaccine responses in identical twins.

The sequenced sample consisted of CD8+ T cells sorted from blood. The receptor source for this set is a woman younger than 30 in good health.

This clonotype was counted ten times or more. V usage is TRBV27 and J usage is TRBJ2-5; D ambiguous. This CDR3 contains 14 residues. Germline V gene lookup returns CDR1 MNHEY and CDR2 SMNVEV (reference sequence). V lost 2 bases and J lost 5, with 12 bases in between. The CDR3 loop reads CASSLLGSVETQYF. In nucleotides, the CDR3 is TGTGCCAGCAGTTTACTAGGGTCGGTGGAGACCCAGTACTTC.

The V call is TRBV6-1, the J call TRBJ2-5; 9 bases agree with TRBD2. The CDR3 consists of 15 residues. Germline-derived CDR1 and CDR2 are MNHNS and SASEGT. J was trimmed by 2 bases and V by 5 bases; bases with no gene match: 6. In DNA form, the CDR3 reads TGTGCCAGCAGTATTGAGGCGGGGGGGCAAGAGACCCAGTACTTC. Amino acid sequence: CASSIEAGGQETQYF.

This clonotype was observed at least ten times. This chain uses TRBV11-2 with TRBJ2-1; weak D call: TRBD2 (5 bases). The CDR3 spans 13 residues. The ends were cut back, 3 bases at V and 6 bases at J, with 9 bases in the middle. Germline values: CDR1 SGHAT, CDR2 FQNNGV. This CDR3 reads CASSFFEGNEQFF. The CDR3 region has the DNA TGTGCCAGCAGCTTTTTCGAGGGCAATGAGCAGTTCTTC.

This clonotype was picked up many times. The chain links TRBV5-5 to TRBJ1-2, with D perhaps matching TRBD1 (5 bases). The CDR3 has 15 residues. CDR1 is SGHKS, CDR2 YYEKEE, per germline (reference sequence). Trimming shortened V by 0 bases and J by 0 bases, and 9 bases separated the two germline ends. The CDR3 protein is CASSLDRLANYGYTF. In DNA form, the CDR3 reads TGTGCCAGCAGCTTGGACAGGCTAGCTAACTATGGCTACACCTTC. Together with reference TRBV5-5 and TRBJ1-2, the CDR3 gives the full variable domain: DAGVTQSPTHLIKTRGQQVTLRCSPISGHKSVSWYQQVLGQGPQFIFQYYEKEERGRGNFPDRFSARQFPNYSSELNVNALLLGDSALYLCASSLDRLANYGYTFGSGTRLTVV.

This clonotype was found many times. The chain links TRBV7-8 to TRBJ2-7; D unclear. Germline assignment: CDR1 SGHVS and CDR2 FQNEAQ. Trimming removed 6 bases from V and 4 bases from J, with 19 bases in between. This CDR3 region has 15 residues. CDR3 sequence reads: CASRSTIGFEYEQYF. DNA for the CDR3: TGTGCCAGCAGAAGCACGATCGGATTCGAGTACGAGCAGTACTTC.

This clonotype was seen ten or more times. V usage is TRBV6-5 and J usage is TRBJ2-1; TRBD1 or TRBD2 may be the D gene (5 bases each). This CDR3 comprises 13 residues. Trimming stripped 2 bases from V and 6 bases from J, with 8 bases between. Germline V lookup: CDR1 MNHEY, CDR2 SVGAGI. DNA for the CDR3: TGTGCCAGCAGTTACAGGGGACGCAATGAGCAGTTCTTC. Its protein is CASSYRGRNEQFF.

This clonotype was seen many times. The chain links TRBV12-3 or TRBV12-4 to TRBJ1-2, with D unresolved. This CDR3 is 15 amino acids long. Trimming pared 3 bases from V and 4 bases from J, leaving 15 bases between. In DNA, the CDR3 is TGTGCCAGCAGTTTCGAGGCAGAAGGAAGCTATGGCTACACCTTC. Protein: CASSFEAEGSYGYTF.